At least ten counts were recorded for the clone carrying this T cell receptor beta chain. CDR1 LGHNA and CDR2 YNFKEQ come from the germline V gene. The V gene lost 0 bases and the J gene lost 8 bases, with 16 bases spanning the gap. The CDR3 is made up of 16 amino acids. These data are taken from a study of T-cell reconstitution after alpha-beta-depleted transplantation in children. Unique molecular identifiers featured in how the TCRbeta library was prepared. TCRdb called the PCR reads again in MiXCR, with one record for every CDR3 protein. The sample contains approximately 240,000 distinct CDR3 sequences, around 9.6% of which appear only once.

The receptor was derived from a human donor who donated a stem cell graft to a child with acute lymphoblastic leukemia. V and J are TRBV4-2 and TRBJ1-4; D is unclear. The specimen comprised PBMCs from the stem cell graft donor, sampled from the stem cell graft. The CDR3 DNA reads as TGTGCCAGCAGCCAAGATCGCACCACCCAGTGGGAAAAACTGTTTTTT. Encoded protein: CASSQDRTTQWEKLFF.